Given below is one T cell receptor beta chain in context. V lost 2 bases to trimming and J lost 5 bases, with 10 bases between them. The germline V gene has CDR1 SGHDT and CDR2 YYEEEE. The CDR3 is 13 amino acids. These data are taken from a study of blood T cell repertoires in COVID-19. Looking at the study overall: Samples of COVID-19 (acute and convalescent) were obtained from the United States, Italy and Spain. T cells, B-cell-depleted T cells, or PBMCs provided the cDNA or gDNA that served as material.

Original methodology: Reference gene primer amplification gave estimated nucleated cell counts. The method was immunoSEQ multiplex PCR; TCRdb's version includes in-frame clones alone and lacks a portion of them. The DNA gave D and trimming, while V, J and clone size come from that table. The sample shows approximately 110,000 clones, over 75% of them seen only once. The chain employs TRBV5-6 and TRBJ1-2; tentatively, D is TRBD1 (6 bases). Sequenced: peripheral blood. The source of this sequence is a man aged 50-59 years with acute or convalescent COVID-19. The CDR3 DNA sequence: TGTGCCAGCAGCTTAGGGACACCGTATGGCTACACCTTC. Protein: CASSLGTPYGYTF. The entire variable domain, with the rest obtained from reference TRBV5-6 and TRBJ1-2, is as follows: DAGVTQSPTHLIKTRGQQVTLRCSPKSGHDTVSWYQQALGQGPQFIFQYYEEEERQRGNFPDRFSGHQFPNYSSELNVNALLLGDSALYLCASSLGTPYGYTFGSGTRLTVV.